A single sample is the source of the 16 T cell receptor beta chains below, sequenced in a study of preoperative IRX-2 immunotherapy in early breast cancer. Clones were sequenced by immunoSEQ multiplex PCR, and TCRdb holds only the in-frame ones, with some missing. The sample includes about 62,000 clones, around 94% of them seen just once. This sample's treatment: preoperative locoregional IRX-2 cytokine immunotherapy. Sampling took place from a patient treated with IRX-2 immunotherapy. The receptors here all came from a human donor with breast cancer.

The chain recombines TRBV7-6 with TRBJ1-5; possibly TRBD1 for D (6 bases). Per germline, CDR1 SGHVS and CDR2 FNYEAQ. This CDR3 comprises 19 residues. V lost 1 base and J lost 0, with 19 bases in between. CDR3 loop: CASSLVARAGAGSNQPQHF. In nucleotides, the CDR3 is TGTGCCAGCAGCTTAGTAGCTAGGGCGGGGGCAGGTAGCAATCAGCCCCAGCATTTT. Combining the CDR3 with reference TRBV7-6 and TRBJ1-5 gives the whole variable domain GAGVSQSPRYKVTKRGQDVALRCDPISGHVSLYWYRQALGQGPEFLTYFNYEAQQDKSGLPNDRFSAERPEGSISTLTIQRTEQRDSAMYRCASSLVARAGAGSNQPQHFGDGTRLSIL.

V usage is TRBV28 and J usage is TRBJ1-1, with TRBD1 matching over 8 bases. Unmatched junction bases numbered 12, after V lost 4 bases and J lost 5 bases. The CDR3 length is 16 residues. Germline assignment: CDR1 MDHEN and CDR2 SYDVKM. CDR3 in amino acids: CASSSFIGQGATEAFF. CDR3 in DNA: TGTGCCAGCAGTTCCTTTATCGGACAGGGAGCAACTGAAGCTTTCTTT.

This chain links TRBV9 with TRBJ2-3, with TRBD2 identical over 8 bases. The CDR3 extends over 16 amino acids. With V trimmed by 6 bases and J by 2 bases, 11 bases remained unmatched. CDR1 SGDLS and CDR2 YYNGEE come from the germline V gene. DNA of the CDR3: TGTGCCAGCACCAGTAGGCTAGCGGGCCCCACAGATACGCAGTATTTT. As protein: CASTSRLAGPTDTQYF.

The chain carries TRBV5-6 and TRBJ2-3; D may be TRBD1 (6 bases). CDR1 and CDR2 (germline): SGHDT, YYEEEE. The V end was cut by 4 bases, the J end by 2 bases, with 11 bases between. The CDR3 is made up of 14 amino acids. The CDR3 DNA sequence: TGTGCCAGCAGCACTCGACAGGACACAGATACGCAGTATTTT. Protein sequence: CASSTRQDTDTQYF.

This rearrangement joins TRBV13 to TRBJ1-1, with 8 positions matching TRBD1. Germline assignment: CDR1 PRHDT and CDR2 FYEKMQ (reference sequence). Germline trimming cut 5 bases from V and 6 bases from J; bases unmatched to any gene: 11. The CDR3 is 15 residues long. The DNA of the CDR3 is TGTGCCAGCAGCCGGTCGACAGGGGAAGCCCCTGAAGCTTTCTTT. Its protein product is CASSRSTGEAPEAFF.

The chain uses TRBV19 and TRBJ2-3; no firm D call. Trimming shortened V by 5 bases and J by 5 bases, and 11 bases separated the two germline ends. The CDR3 has 13 amino acids. The germline gives CDR1 LNHDA, CDR2 SQIVND (reference sequence). The CDR3 loop is CASSVQPLDTQYF. The CDR3 DNA reads as TGTGCCAGTAGTGTTCAACCGCTAGATACGCAGTATTTT.

The chain combines TRBV7-6 with TRBJ2-7; D is perhaps TRBD1 (5 bases). Germline CDR1 SGHVS, CDR2 FNYEAQ. Trimming cost V 1 base and J 7 bases, with 5 bases left between them. CDR3 length: 11 amino acids. CDR3 coding DNA: TGTGCCAGCAGCTTAGGGACAGAGCAGTACTTC. Translation: CASSLGTEQYF.

This clone was seen only once. This chain joins TRBV6-5 and TRBJ1-5; D uncertain. Germline CDR1 MNHEY, CDR2 SVGAGI. The CDR3 contains 13 residues. The V gene lost 4 bases and the J gene lost 7 bases, with 11 bases spanning the gap. The CDR3 DNA sequence: TGTGCCAGCAGTTGGGCCCCGGGGCAGCCCCAGCATTTT. It yields the protein CASSWAPGQPQHF.

The chain has TRBV15 and TRBJ2-7; D might be TRBD2 (6 bases). CDR3 size: 14 residues. Trimming cost V 3 bases and J 6 bases, with 15 bases left between them. In germline, CDR1 is LNHNV, CDR2 YYDKDF (reference sequence). Here the CDR3 reads CATSSKQDYREQYF. CDR3 nucleotides: TGTGCCACCAGCAGTAAACAGGACTACCGCGAGCAGTACTTC.

This clone showed up just a few times. The rearrangement links TRBV9 to TRBJ1-1; TRBD1 aligns across 8 bases. Germline trimming cut 4 bases from V and 8 bases from J; bases unmatched to any gene: 13. CDR1 SGDLS and CDR2 YYNGEE come from the germline V gene. There are 15 residues in the CDR3. The CDR3 nucleotides read TGTGCCAGCAGCCCGCACGTAGGACAGGGAGCAGAAGCTTTCTTT. It translates to CASSPHVGQGAEAFF.

This chain connects TRBV7-3 to TRBJ2-3; the D gene is possibly TRBD2 (7 bases). The V and J ends lost 8 bases and 1 base respectively, with 16 bases between them. This CDR3 region has 15 residues. Germline CDR1 reads SGHTA; CDR2 reads FQGTGA. This chain's CDR3 is CASGGAGGGTDTQYF. CDR3 DNA: TGTGCCAGCGGGGGGGCCGGAGGGGGCACAGATACGCAGTATTTT.

Concerning this clone: This sample also contains other DNA sequences that code for the same CDR3. The chain links TRBV18 to TRBJ2-7; D ambiguous. Per the germline V gene, CDR1 is KGHSH and CDR2 is LQKENI. The CDR3 length is 13 residues. Trimming took off 0 bases at V and 3 bases at J, with 6 bases between the two ends. The CDR3: CASSPPSSYEQYF. CDR3 nucleotide sequence: TGTGCCAGCTCACCACCGTCCAGCTACGAGCAGTACTTC.

V and J are TRBV29-1 and TRBJ2-5, with 7 positions matching TRBD1. The end of the DNA aligns better with TRBJ2-7, so the J call may be wrong. Germline CDR1 is SQVTM and CDR2 is ANQGSEA. The CDR3 is 13 amino acids. As DNA, the CDR3 is TGCAGCGCCACCGGGACAGACTCCTACGAGCAGTACTTC. Amino acids: CSATGTDSYEQYF.

The chain links TRBV13 to TRBJ2-1; TRBD2 aligns across 8 bases. Germline CDR1 and CDR2: PRHDT and FYEKMQ (reference sequence). V trimming: 1 base; J trimming: 7 bases; junction bases outside the gene matches: 12. This CDR3 is built from 17 residues. CDR3: CASSLAGGPRLGNEQFF. CDR3 nucleotides: TGTGCCAGCAGCTTAGCGGGAGGGCCACGGTTGGGGAATGAGCAGTTCTTC.

This rearrangement joins TRBV15 to TRBJ1-4; D is ambiguous. Germline V gene data show CDR1 as LNHNV and CDR2 as YYDKDF (reference sequence). Between the trimmed V and J ends, which lost 6 bases and 8 bases, there was a span of 13 bases. The CDR3 runs 13 residues. CDR3 amino acids: CATRSERSEKLFF. The CDR3 DNA follows: TGTGCCACCAGGTCAGAACGCTCCGAAAAACTGTTTTTT.

V gene TRBV7-8 combines with J gene TRBJ2-1; TRBD1 is a possible D gene (5 bases). The CDR3 consists of 14 residues. V was pared by 2 bases and J by 7 bases, with 12 bases between. Germline CDR1 and CDR2: SGHVS and FQNEAQ. The CDR3 is CASSLWQGRNEQFF. The CDR3 DNA reads as TGTGCCAGCAGCTTATGGCAGGGAAGAAATGAGCAGTTCTTC.